In this sample, the clone carrying this T cell receptor beta chain turned up many times. Antigen: not known. The data originate from a study of T cells after yellow fever vaccination. Study background: SMART-Seq v4 Ultra Low Input prepared the low-cell-number fractions.

The study, taken as a whole, reports: Faster peaking, at day 5 versus 15, marked a secondary response that was weaker. Of the clonotypes, a small share occurred in both CD4 and CD8 compartments. The presence of abundant clonotypes contaminating from the bulk population was possible in FACS-sorted repertoires.

This CDR3 region has 15 residues. Germline CDR1 and CDR2: ENHRY and SYGVKD. V shed 0 bases and J shed 0 bases, with 6 bases lying between them. One entry per CDR3 protein, called by TCRdb with MiXCR from the 5' RACE reads. The sample gives about 230,000 distinct CDR3 sequences, less than 7.5% of which show up once; about 1% is in the top ten. This sequence was found in a man aged 25 to 45 who received the YFV17D yellow fever vaccine. The rearrangement joins TRBV10-3 to TRBJ2-1; D unclear. This material consisted of CD4+ T cells sorted from PBMCs, taken on the day of the yellow fever booster vaccination. The CDR3 DNA follows: TGTGCCATCAGTGAGTCGGGCAGCTCCTACAATGAGCAGTTCTTC. Translating gives CAISESGSSYNEQFF.